This T cell receptor (beta chain) was recovered during a study of blood T cell repertoires in COVID-19. In the authors' workflow: It was from reference gene primer amplification that nucleated cell counts were estimated. This table comes from immunoSEQ multiplex PCR, and its TCRdb copy is limited to in-frame clones, with some not included. The V and J calls and clone size come from that table; D and trimming were worked out from the DNA. Of about 45,000 clones detected, about 92% appear once; the ten largest clones hold 9.5% to 15%. The ends lost 3 bases at V and 8 bases at J; junction bases unmatched: 6. The V gene's germline CDR1 is MDHEN and CDR2 SYDVKM. The CDR3 runs to 14 residues.

Material for sequencing was peripheral blood. This clonotype was obtained from a human donor in a cohort sampled during active COVID-19. The rearrangement uses TRBV28 and TRBJ1-5; TRBD1 agrees at 8 bases. CDR3 nucleotide sequence: TGTGCCAGCAGTTTCTTCCAGGGGGCGAAGCCCCAGCATTTT. Its translation: CASSFFQGAKPQHF.